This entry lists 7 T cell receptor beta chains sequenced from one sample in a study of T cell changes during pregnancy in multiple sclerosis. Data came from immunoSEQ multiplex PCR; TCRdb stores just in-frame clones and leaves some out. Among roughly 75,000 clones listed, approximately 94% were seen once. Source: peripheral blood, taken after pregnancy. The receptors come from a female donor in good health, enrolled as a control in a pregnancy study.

CDR3 protein: CAISEQGAGTEAFF. In nucleotides, the CDR3 is TGTGCCATCAGTGAACAGGGGGCAGGAACTGAAGCTTTCTTT. The rearrangement links TRBV10-3 to TRBJ1-1; 9 bases are shared with TRBD1. In germline, CDR1 is ENHRY, CDR2 SYGVKD. The CDR3 runs to 14 residues. V lost 3 bases and J lost 5; bases outside the gene matches: 4.

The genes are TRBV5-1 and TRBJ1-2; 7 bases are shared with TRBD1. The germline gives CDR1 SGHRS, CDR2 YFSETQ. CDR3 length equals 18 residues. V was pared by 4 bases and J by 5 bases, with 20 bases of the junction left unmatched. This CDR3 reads CASSSSVTGSLKGYGYTF. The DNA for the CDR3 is TGCGCCAGCAGCAGTTCCGTGACAGGGTCCCTTAAGGGGTATGGCTACACCTTC.

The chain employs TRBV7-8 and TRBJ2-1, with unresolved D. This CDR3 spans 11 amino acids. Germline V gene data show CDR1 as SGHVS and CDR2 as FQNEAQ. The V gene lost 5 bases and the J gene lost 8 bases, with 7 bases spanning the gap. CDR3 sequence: CASSPTDEQFF. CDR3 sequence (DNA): TGTGCCAGCAGCCCCACAGATGAGCAGTTCTTC.

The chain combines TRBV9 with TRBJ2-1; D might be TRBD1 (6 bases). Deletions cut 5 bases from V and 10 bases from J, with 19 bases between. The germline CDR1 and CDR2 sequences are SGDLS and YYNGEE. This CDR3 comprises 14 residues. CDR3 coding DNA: TGTGCCAGCAGACCGGGACATGCTTCGGCCGAGCAGTTCTTC. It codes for CASRPGHASAEQFF.

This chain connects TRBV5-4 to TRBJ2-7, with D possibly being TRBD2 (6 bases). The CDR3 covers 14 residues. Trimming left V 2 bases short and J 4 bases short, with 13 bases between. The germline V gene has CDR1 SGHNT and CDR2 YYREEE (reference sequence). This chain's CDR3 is CASSLGGDRYEQYF. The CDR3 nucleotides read TGTGCCAGCAGCTTAGGAGGGGACCGTTACGAGCAGTACTTC.

CDR3: CASSLDRGGQETQYF. CDR3 in DNA: TGTGCCAGCAGTTTGGACAGAGGGGGACAAGAGACCCAGTACTTC. This chain links TRBV7-9 with TRBJ2-5; TRBD1 is a possible D gene (6 bases). The CDR3 spans 15 residues. Germline V gene sequence: CDR1 SEHNR, CDR2 FQNEAQ (reference sequence). V dropped 6 bases and J dropped 2 bases, with 16 bases sitting between them.

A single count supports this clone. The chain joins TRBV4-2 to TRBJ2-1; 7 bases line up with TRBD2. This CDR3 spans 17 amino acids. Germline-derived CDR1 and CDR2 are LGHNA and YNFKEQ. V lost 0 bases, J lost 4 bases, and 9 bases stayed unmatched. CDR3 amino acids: CASSQDRGLAAYNEQFF. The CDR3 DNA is TGTGCCAGCAGCCAAGATAGAGGGCTAGCGGCTTACAATGAGCAGTTCTTC.